The rows below give T cell receptor beta chains drawn from one sample of a study of shared clonotypes between healthy human individuals. Sequencing used immunoSEQ multiplex PCR; TCRdb keeps in-frame clones, though not all of them. The sample shows millions of clones, 80% to 95% of them seen only once. The sample was naive CD4+ T cells from PBMCs. Receptors originate from a man younger than 35 in good health. Some clones in this sample may be carry-over from other donors' samples. Both conserved end residues are part of each CDR3. The D gene is left open where the match is weak. The size entry is marked missing in some rows and otherwise reads once, few, many or a size class.

d_gene: TRBD2
v_gene: TRBV5-1
j_gene: TRBJ2-7
abundance: NA
CDR3nt: TGCGCCAGCAGCTTCGCTCTAGCGGGTAGCTACGAGCAGTACTTC
CDR3aa: CASSFALAGSYEQYF

d_gene: NA
v_gene: TRBV28
j_gene: TRBJ1-5
abundance: NA
CDR3nt: TGTGCCAGCAGTGTCGGCCTGGGGGGCCGTCAGCCCCAGCATTTT
CDR3aa: CASSVGLGGRQPQHF

d_gene: NA
v_gene: TRBV7-3
j_gene: TRBJ2-1
abundance: NA
CDR3nt: TGTGCCAGCAGCTTAGAGTTCTCCTCCTACAATGAGCAGTTCTTC
CDR3aa: CASSLEFSSYNEQFF

d_gene: NA
v_gene: TRBV12-2
j_gene: TRBJ1-5
abundance: NA
CDR3nt: TGTGCAAGTCGCTGTTCCGAAGACACCTTTGGGGATCAGCCCCAGCATTTT
CDR3aa: CASRCSEDTFGDQPQHF

d_gene: NA
v_gene: TRBV15
j_gene: TRBJ2-5
abundance: NA
CDR3nt: TGTGCCACCAGCAGAGATCCAACTAGCAGAGAGACCCAGTACTTC
CDR3aa: CATSRDPTSRETQYF

d_gene: TRBD2
v_gene: TRBV28
j_gene: TRBJ2-5
abundance: NA
CDR3nt: TGTGCCAGCAGTTCCTCCGGGGCTAGCGGGAGTCGAGGGGAGACCCAGTACTTC
CDR3aa: CASSSSGASGSRGETQYF

d_gene: NA
v_gene: TRBV7-2
j_gene: TRBJ1-2
abundance: NA
CDR3nt: TGTGCCAGCAGCCCTAGAGATGTTCGACACTTGGATTATGGCTACACCTTC
CDR3aa: CASSPRDVRHLDYGYTF

d_gene: NA
v_gene: TRBV2
j_gene: TRBJ1-1
abundance: few
CDR3nt: TGTGCCAGCACCGTCAGAGGGCAGGGTTCGAACACTGAAGCTTTCTTT
CDR3aa: CASTVRGQGSNTEAFF

d_gene: NA
v_gene: TRBV7-9
j_gene: TRBJ2-7
abundance: NA
CDR3nt: TGTGCCAGCAGTCACGACCAGGTTATCTCCTACGAGCAGTACTTC
CDR3aa: CASSHDQVISYEQYF

d_gene: TRBD1
v_gene: TRBV27
j_gene: TRBJ2-7
abundance: NA
CDR3nt: TGTGCCAGCAGTTTAAAGGACAGGGGGATCTACGAGCAGTACTTC
CDR3aa: CASSLKDRGIYEQYF

d_gene: NA
v_gene: TRBV18
j_gene: TRBJ2-7
abundance: NA
CDR3nt: TGTGCCAGCTCATCGACCGCCCCCTACGAGCAGTACTTC
CDR3aa: CASSSTAPYEQYF